These T cell receptor beta chains were read from a single sample in a study of T cell changes during pregnancy in multiple sclerosis. Repertoires were generated with immunoSEQ multiplex PCR, while TCRdb's copy carries only in-frame clones and drops some. Of about 55,000 clones in the sample, 94% were seen once. This sample comprised CD8+ T cells from peripheral blood mononuclear cells, obtained after pregnancy. Receptors were obtained from a female donor with multiple sclerosis, enrolled in a pregnancy study. The CDR3 runs from the conserved cysteine through the conserved F or W. Each record gives: J gene, clone size, D gene, V gene, CDR3 DNA, CDR3 protein. D genes are given only for firm matches. Clone size is given for some rows only: seen once, a few or many times, or a class if the clone is expanded.

j_gene: TRBJ2-7
abundance: -
d_gene: -
v_gene: TRBV14
CDR3nt: TGTGCCAGCAGCCTGGCAGGCCACGAGCAGTACTTC
CDR3aa: CASSLAGHEQYF

j_gene: TRBJ2-7
abundance: -
d_gene: -
v_gene: TRBV19
CDR3nt: TGTGCCAGTAGTGCCCGAGGAGGGGCGAAAAACGAGCAGTACTTC
CDR3aa: CASSARGGAKNEQYF

j_gene: TRBJ2-7
abundance: -
d_gene: TRBD1
v_gene: TRBV29-1
CDR3nt: TGCAGCGTCACTGGACAGGACTACGAGCAGTACTTC
CDR3aa: CSVTGQDYEQYF

j_gene: TRBJ1-2
abundance: -
d_gene: -
v_gene: TRBV7-3
CDR3nt: TGTGCCAGCAGCTTAGGGCCGAACTATGGCTACACCTTC
CDR3aa: CASSLGPNYGYTF

j_gene: TRBJ1-3
abundance: -
d_gene: TRBD1
v_gene: TRBV28
CDR3nt: TGTGCCAGCAGTTTAGAAGGACAGGGCCTCTCTGGAAACACCATATATTTT
CDR3aa: CASSLEGQGLSGNTIYF

j_gene: TRBJ2-7
abundance: -
d_gene: TRBD1
v_gene: TRBV11-2
CDR3nt: TGTGCCAGCAGCTTGGTTCGACAGGGCGGTGAGCAGTACTTC
CDR3aa: CASSLVRQGGEQYF

j_gene: TRBJ1-2
abundance: -
d_gene: TRBD1
v_gene: TRBV6-5
CDR3nt: TGTGCCAGCAGTTACCGACAGGGAGACTATGGCTACACCTTC
CDR3aa: CASSYRQGDYGYTF

j_gene: TRBJ2-1
abundance: -
d_gene: TRBD2
v_gene: TRBV11-2
CDR3nt: TGTGCCAGCAGCTTAGTGGCCCCCCTAGCGGGAAGGTTGAATGAGCAGTTCTTC
CDR3aa: CASSLVAPLAGRLNEQFF

j_gene: TRBJ2-1
abundance: -
d_gene: -
v_gene: TRBV6-1
CDR3nt: TGTGCCAGCAGTGACTTTTCGGCGGGCCCAAATGATGGGCAGTTCTTC
CDR3aa: CASSDFSAGPNDGQFF

j_gene: TRBJ2-7
abundance: once
d_gene: -
v_gene: TRBV6-5
CDR3nt: TGTGCCAGCAGTCCGAGAGACAGTCTCTACGAGCAGTACTTC
CDR3aa: CASSPRDSLYEQYF

j_gene: TRBJ2-7
abundance: -
d_gene: -
v_gene: TRBV4-1
CDR3nt: TGCGCCAGCAGCCAAGACCCAGGGGAATACGAGCAGTACTTC
CDR3aa: CASSQDPGEYEQYF

j_gene: TRBJ2-3
abundance: -
d_gene: -
v_gene: TRBV28
CDR3nt: TGTGCCAGCAGTTTATCCCACGGCAGGGTCGTCACAGATACGCAGTATTTT
CDR3aa: CASSLSHGRVVTDTQYF

j_gene: TRBJ2-7
abundance: -
d_gene: TRBD1
v_gene: TRBV5-6
CDR3nt: TGTGCCAGCAGCCCGGGACAGAGCTACGAGCAGTACTTC
CDR3aa: CASSPGQSYEQYF

j_gene: TRBJ2-1
abundance: -
d_gene: TRBD1
v_gene: TRBV2
CDR3nt: TGTGCCAGCAGTGAAGCAGGGGGCAGGGAGCAGTTCTTC
CDR3aa: CASSEAGGREQFF

j_gene: TRBJ1-5
abundance: -
d_gene: -
v_gene: TRBV2
CDR3nt: TGTGCCAGCAGTTGGACAGGCAATCAGCCCCAGCATTTT
CDR3aa: CASSWTGNQPQHF

j_gene: TRBJ1-2
abundance: -
d_gene: -
v_gene: TRBV6-5
CDR3nt: TGTGCCAGCAGTGACAGCTTTAACTATGGCTACACCTTC
CDR3aa: CASSDSFNYGYTF

j_gene: TRBJ2-2
abundance: -
d_gene: -
v_gene: TRBV27
CDR3nt: TGTGCCAGCAGTTTCGGGGGAGCGGTCGGGGAGCTGTTTTTT
CDR3aa: CASSFGGAVGELFF

j_gene: TRBJ2-7
abundance: -
d_gene: TRBD2
v_gene: TRBV7-9
CDR3nt: TGTGCCAGCAGCTCGGGCCTTGTAAGGGGAGGGAGCGAGCAGTACTTC
CDR3aa: CASSSGLVRGGSEQYF

j_gene: TRBJ2-3
abundance: once
d_gene: TRBD2
v_gene: TRBV5-1
CDR3nt: TGCGCCAGCAGCGCGAAACCTCTAGCGGGGTTCACAGATACGCAGTATTTT
CDR3aa: CASSAKPLAGFTDTQYF

j_gene: TRBJ1-4
abundance: -
d_gene: TRBD1
v_gene: TRBV9
CDR3nt: TGTGCCAGCAGCGCGACAGGGGGGGGTGAAAAACTGTTTTTT
CDR3aa: CASSATGGGEKLFF

j_gene: TRBJ2-7
abundance: -
d_gene: TRBD2
v_gene: TRBV7-9
CDR3nt: TGTGCCAGCAGCTTAGACTTGGGACTAGCGGGAGACGAGCAGTACTTC
CDR3aa: CASSLDLGLAGDEQYF

j_gene: TRBJ2-7
abundance: -
d_gene: TRBD1
v_gene: TRBV9
CDR3nt: TGTGCCAGCAGCGTTACAGGGGGCGTTGAGCAGTACTTC
CDR3aa: CASSVTGGVEQYF

j_gene: TRBJ1-3
abundance: -
d_gene: -
v_gene: TRBV7-2
CDR3nt: TGTGCCAGCAGCAGCGGGGCGAGCTCTGGAAACACCATATATTTT
CDR3aa: CASSSGASSGNTIYF

j_gene: TRBJ1-5
abundance: -
d_gene: -
v_gene: TRBV2
CDR3nt: TGTGCCAGCAGGACCGGACTGAATCAGCCCCAGCATTTT
CDR3aa: CASRTGLNQPQHF

j_gene: TRBJ1-2
abundance: -
d_gene: TRBD1
v_gene: TRBV27
CDR3nt: TGTGCCAGCAGTTTAAGACAGGGCGACTATGGCTACACCTTC
CDR3aa: CASSLRQGDYGYTF

j_gene: TRBJ1-3
abundance: -
d_gene: -
v_gene: TRBV27
CDR3nt: TGTGCCAGCAGTTTACGAGGGAGCTCTGGAAACACCATATATTTT
CDR3aa: CASSLRGSSGNTIYF

j_gene: TRBJ1-1
abundance: once
d_gene: -
v_gene: TRBV29-1
CDR3nt: TGCAGCGTTGAAGACCGGGGGGCTGGCACTGAAGCTTTCTTT
CDR3aa: CSVEDRGAGTEAFF

j_gene: TRBJ2-1
abundance: -
d_gene: -
v_gene: TRBV30
CDR3nt: TGTGCCTTTGACCGCGGGGATGAGCAGTTCTTC
CDR3aa: CAFDRGDEQFF

j_gene: TRBJ2-1
abundance: -
d_gene: -
v_gene: TRBV7-9
CDR3nt: TGTGCCAGCCAGGACGGGAGATACAATGAGCAGTTCTTC
CDR3aa: CASQDGRYNEQFF

j_gene: TRBJ2-1
abundance: -
d_gene: -
v_gene: TRBV6-5
CDR3nt: TGTGCCAGCAGTTTAACTATCAACCGCAATGAGCAGTTCTTC
CDR3aa: CASSLTINRNEQFF

j_gene: TRBJ1-2
abundance: -
d_gene: TRBD1
v_gene: TRBV6-1
CDR3nt: TGTGCCAGCAGTGAAGATCAGGGGGCTGTCGATGGCTACACCTTC
CDR3aa: CASSEDQGAVDGYTF

j_gene: TRBJ2-7
abundance: -
d_gene: TRBD2
v_gene: TRBV5-6
CDR3nt: TGTGCCAGCGGCCGACTAGCGGGAGGGACCCTTCCCTCCTACGAGCAGTACTTC
CDR3aa: CASGRLAGGTLPSYEQYF

j_gene: TRBJ2-3
abundance: -
d_gene: TRBD2
v_gene: TRBV19
CDR3nt: TGTGCCAGTAGTCGCCCGGGACTAGCGCGCACAGATACGCAGTATTTT
CDR3aa: CASSRPGLARTDTQYF

j_gene: TRBJ2-6
abundance: -
d_gene: TRBD2
v_gene: TRBV6-4
CDR3nt: TGTGCCAGCAGCCCCCGGACTAGCGGGAGCTCTGGGGCCAACGTCCTGACTTTC
CDR3aa: CASSPRTSGSSGANVLTF

j_gene: TRBJ1-2
abundance: -
d_gene: -
v_gene: TRBV4-1
CDR3nt: TGCGCCAGCAGCCAAGATCCGGCAGGGTGGGCCTATGGCTACACCTTC
CDR3aa: CASSQDPAGWAYGYTF

j_gene: TRBJ2-2
abundance: -
d_gene: -
v_gene: TRBV19
CDR3nt: TGTGCCAGTAGTATTTCGAGGCCCACCGGGGAGCTGTTTTTT
CDR3aa: CASSISRPTGELFF

j_gene: TRBJ1-2
abundance: few
d_gene: -
v_gene: TRBV4-1
CDR3nt: TGCGCCAGCAGCCTGTGGGGCGGACAGAACTATGGCTACACCTTC
CDR3aa: CASSLWGGQNYGYTF

j_gene: TRBJ2-1
abundance: -
d_gene: TRBD1
v_gene: TRBV11-3
CDR3nt: TGTGCCAGCAGTTGGGACAGGGGGAACTACAATGAGCAGTTCTTC
CDR3aa: CASSWDRGNYNEQFF

j_gene: TRBJ2-3
abundance: -
d_gene: TRBD1
v_gene: TRBV19
CDR3nt: TGTGCCAGTAGTACCGGGACAGGGGGCTTTGGAGATACGCAGTATTTT
CDR3aa: CASSTGTGGFGDTQYF

j_gene: TRBJ2-7
abundance: -
d_gene: TRBD1
v_gene: TRBV6-5
CDR3nt: TGTGCCAGCAGCCGGGACAGGGGGTACTACGAGCAGTACTTC
CDR3aa: CASSRDRGYYEQYF

j_gene: TRBJ1-2
abundance: -
d_gene: -
v_gene: TRBV30
CDR3nt: TGTGCCTGGGATCGGTCTACTAACTATGGCTACACCTTC
CDR3aa: CAWDRSTNYGYTF

j_gene: TRBJ1-5
abundance: -
d_gene: -
v_gene: TRBV27
CDR3nt: TGTGCCAGCCGATTACGGGGGGGGTATCAGCCCCAGCATTTT
CDR3aa: CASRLRGGYQPQHF

j_gene: TRBJ2-7
abundance: -
d_gene: -
v_gene: TRBV4-3
CDR3nt: TGCGCCAGCAGCCAAGATATCGTGGCGGAAATCTCCTACGAGCAGTACTTC
CDR3aa: CASSQDIVAEISYEQYF

j_gene: TRBJ1-1
abundance: -
d_gene: TRBD1
v_gene: TRBV19
CDR3nt: TGTGCCAGTACTCGACAGGGGGCGAACACTGAAGCTTTCTTT
CDR3aa: CASTRQGANTEAFF

j_gene: TRBJ2-1
abundance: -
d_gene: TRBD2
v_gene: TRBV6-5
CDR3nt: TGTGCCACTCGACTAGCGGGAGGGACCTACAATGAGCAGTTCTTC
CDR3aa: CATRLAGGTYNEQFF

j_gene: TRBJ2-1
abundance: -
d_gene: TRBD2
v_gene: TRBV6-4
CDR3nt: TGTGCCAGCAGTGACTCGACTAGCGGGAGCTCTGAGCAGTTCTTC
CDR3aa: CASSDSTSGSSEQFF

j_gene: TRBJ1-1
abundance: -
d_gene: -
v_gene: TRBV4-1
CDR3nt: TGCGCCAGCAGCCCAACGGGGGGAATGAACACTGAAGCTTTCTTT
CDR3aa: CASSPTGGMNTEAFF

j_gene: TRBJ1-1
abundance: once
d_gene: -
v_gene: TRBV28
CDR3nt: TGTGGCACCGGGCCTAACCCCGGGGACACTGAAGCTTTCTTT
CDR3aa: CGTGPNPGDTEAFF

j_gene: TRBJ2-1
abundance: once
d_gene: TRBD2
v_gene: TRBV13
CDR3nt: TGTGCCAGCAGCACGAAGACCGGGACTAGCGGGAGTAGAGGGCAGTTCTTC
CDR3aa: CASSTKTGTSGSRGQFF

j_gene: TRBJ2-1
abundance: once
d_gene: -
v_gene: TRBV18
CDR3nt: TGTGCCAGCTCACCACCAGGCCGCAGGGACAATGAGCAGTTCTTC
CDR3aa: CASSPPGRRDNEQFF

j_gene: TRBJ2-7
abundance: -
d_gene: -
v_gene: TRBV7-9
CDR3nt: TGTGCCAGCAGCCGGGACACGGAGAGGTACGAGCAGTACTTC
CDR3aa: CASSRDTERYEQYF

j_gene: TRBJ1-2
abundance: -
d_gene: -
v_gene: TRBV13
CDR3nt: TGTGCCAGCAGCTTAACGGGAGACACTTCCTATGGCTACACCTTC
CDR3aa: CASSLTGDTSYGYTF